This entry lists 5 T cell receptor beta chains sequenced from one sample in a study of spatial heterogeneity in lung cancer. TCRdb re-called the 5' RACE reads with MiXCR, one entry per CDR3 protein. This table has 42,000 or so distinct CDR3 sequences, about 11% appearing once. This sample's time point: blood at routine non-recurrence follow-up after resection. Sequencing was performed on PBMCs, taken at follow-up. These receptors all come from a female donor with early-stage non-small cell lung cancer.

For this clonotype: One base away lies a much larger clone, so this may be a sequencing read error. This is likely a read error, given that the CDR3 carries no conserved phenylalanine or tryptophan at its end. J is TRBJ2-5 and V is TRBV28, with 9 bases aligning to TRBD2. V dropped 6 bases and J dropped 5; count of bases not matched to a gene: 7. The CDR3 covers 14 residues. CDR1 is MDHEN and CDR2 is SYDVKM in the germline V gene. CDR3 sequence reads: CASSGTSSGETQYL. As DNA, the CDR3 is TGTGCCAGCAGCGGGACTAGCTCCGGGGAGACCCAGTACCTC.

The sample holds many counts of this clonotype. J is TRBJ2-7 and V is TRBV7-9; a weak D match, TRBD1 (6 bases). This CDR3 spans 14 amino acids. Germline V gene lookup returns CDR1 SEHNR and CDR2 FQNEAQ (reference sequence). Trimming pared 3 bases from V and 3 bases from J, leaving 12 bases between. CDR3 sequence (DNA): TGTGCCAGCAGCTTGTCAGGGGTACTCTACGAGCAGTACTTC. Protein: CASSLSGVLYEQYF.

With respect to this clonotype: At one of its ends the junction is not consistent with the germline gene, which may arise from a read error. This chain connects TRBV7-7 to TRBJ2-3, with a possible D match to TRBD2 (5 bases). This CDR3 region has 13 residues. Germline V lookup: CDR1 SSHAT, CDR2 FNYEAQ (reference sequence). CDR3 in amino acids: CASSLELEGTQYF. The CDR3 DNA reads TGTGCTAGCAGCTTAGAGCTCGAGGGTACGCAGTATTTT.

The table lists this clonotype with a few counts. This CDR3 reads CASSGGGFGNTIYF. The CDR3 coding sequence is TGCGCCAGCTCGGGCGGAGGGTTTGGAAACACCATATATTTT. The rearrangement links TRBV5-1 to TRBJ1-3, with unresolved D. The CDR3 totals 14 residues. Trimming cost V 7 bases and J 3 bases, with 14 bases left between them. From germline, CDR1 is SGHRS and CDR2 YFSETQ. Looking up the rest from reference TRBV5-1 and TRBJ1-3 gives the full variable domain: KAGVTQTPRYLIKTRGQQVTLSCSPISGHRSVSWYQQTPGQGLQFLFEYFSETQRNKGNFPGRFSGRQFSNSRSEMNVSTLELGDSALYLCASSGGGFGNTIYFGEGSWLTVV.

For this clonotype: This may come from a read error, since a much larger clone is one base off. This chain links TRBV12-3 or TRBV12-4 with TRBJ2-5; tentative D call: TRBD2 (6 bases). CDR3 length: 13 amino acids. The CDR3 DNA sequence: TGTGCCTGCAGGAGGTGGGAGGCTGAGACCAAGTACTTC. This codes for CACRRWEAETKYF.